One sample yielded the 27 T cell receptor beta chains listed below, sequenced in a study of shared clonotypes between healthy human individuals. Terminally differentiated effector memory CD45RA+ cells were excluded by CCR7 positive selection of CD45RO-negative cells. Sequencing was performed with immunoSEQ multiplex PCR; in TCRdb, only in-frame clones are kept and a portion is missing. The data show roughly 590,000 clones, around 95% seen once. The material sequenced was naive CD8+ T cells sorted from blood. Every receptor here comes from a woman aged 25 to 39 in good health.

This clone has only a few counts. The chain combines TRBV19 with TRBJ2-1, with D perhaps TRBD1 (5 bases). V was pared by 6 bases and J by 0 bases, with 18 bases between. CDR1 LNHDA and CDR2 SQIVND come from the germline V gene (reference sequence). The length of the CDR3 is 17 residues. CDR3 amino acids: CASRGWGPVGSYNEQFF. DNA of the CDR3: TGTGCCAGTAGGGGGTGGGGCCCTGTCGGCTCCTACAATGAGCAGTTCTTC.

The CDR3 protein is CASSQAGGAETQYF. DNA of the CDR3: TGCGCCAGCAGCCAGGCAGGGGGCGCGGAGACCCAGTACTTC. This chain links TRBV4-1 with TRBJ2-5; 8 nucleotides line up with TRBD1. The CDR3 has 14 residues. The V gene's germline CDR1 is MGHRA and CDR2 YSYEKL. J was trimmed by 5 bases and V by 3 bases; bases with no gene match: 5.

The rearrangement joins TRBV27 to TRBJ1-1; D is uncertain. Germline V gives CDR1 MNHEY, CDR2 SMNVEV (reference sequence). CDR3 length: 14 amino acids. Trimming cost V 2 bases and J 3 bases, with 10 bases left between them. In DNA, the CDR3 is TGTGCCAGCAGTTTACGAGCTGGGTACACTGAAGCTTTCTTT. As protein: CASSLRAGYTEAFF.

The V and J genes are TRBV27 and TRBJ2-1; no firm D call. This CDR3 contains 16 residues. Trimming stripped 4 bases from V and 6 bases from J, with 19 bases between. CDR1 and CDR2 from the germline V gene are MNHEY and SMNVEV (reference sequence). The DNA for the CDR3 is TGTGCCAGCAGTTCCTATCGGTACCGAATCGGCAATGAGCAGTTCTTC. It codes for CASSSYRYRIGNEQFF.

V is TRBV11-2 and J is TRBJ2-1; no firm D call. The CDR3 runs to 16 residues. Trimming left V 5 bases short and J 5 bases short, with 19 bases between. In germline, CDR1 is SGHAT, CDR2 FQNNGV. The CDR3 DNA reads TGTGCCAGCAGCCCAGATGGGTTTATGGCCAACAATGAGCAGTTCTTC. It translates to CASSPDGFMANNEQFF.

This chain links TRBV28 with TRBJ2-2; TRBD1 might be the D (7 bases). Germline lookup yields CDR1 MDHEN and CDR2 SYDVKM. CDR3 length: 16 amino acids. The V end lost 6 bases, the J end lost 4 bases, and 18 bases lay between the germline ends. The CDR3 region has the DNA TGTGCCAGCAGCGCCTCAGGGGGGTTCCTCACCGGGGAGCTGTTTTTT. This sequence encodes CASSASGGFLTGELFF. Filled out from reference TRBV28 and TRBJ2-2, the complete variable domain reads DVKVTQSSRYLVKRTGEKVFLECVQDMDHENMFWYRQDPGLGLRLIYFSYDVKMKEKGDIPEGYSVSREKKERFSLILESASTNQTSMYLCASSASGGFLTGELFFGEGSRLTVL.

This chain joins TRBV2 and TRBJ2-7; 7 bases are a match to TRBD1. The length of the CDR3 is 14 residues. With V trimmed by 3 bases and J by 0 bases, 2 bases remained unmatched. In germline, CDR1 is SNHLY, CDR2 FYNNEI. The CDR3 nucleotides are TGTGCCAGCAGTGACCGGGACAGCTCCTACGAGCAGTACTTC. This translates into CASSDRDSSYEQYF. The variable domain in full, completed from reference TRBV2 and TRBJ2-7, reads EPEVTQTPSHQVTQMGQEVILRCVPISNHLYFYWYRQILGQKVEFLVSFYNNEISEKSEIFDDQFSVERPDGSNFTLKIRSTKLEDSAMYFCASSDRDSSYEQYFGPGTRLTVT.

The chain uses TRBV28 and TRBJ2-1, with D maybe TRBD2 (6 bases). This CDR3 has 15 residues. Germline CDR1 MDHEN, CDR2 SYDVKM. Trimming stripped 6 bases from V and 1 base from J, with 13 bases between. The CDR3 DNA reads TGTGCCAGCAGGGGGACGGGGGTTTCCTACAATGAGCAGTTCTTC. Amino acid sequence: CASRGTGVSYNEQFF.

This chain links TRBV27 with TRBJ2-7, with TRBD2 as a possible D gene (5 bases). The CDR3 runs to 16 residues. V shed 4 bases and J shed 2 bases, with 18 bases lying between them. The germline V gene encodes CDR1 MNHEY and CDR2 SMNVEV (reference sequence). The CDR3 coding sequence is TGTGCCAGCAGTTCTCACCCCTATTCGGAGGCCTACGAGCAGTACTTC. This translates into CASSSHPYSEAYEQYF.

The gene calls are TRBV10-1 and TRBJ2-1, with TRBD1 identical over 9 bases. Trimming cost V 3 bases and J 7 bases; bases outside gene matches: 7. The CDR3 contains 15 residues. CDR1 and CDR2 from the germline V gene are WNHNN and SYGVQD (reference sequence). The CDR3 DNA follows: TGCGCCAGCAGTGATCCGGGACAGGGTGAAAATGAGCAGTTCTTC. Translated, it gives CASSDPGQGENEQFF.

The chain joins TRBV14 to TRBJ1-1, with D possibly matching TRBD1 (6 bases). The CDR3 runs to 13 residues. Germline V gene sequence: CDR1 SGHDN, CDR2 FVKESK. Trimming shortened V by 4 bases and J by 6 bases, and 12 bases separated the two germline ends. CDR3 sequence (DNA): TGTGCCAGCAGCCCCTGGGGGCTTGCTGAAGCTTTCTTT. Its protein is CASSPWGLAEAFF.

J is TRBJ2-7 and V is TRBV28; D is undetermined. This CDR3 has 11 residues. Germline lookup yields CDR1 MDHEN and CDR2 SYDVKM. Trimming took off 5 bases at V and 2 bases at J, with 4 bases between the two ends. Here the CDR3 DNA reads TGTGCCAGCAGTGGCACCTACGAGCAGTACTTC. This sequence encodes CASSGTYEQYF.

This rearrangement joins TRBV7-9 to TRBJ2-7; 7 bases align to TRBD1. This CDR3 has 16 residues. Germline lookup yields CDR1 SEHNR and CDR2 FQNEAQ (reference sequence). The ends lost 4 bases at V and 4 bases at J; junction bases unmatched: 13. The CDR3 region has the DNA TGTGCCAGCAGCTCTCGGACCGGGACAGCTAGTTACGAGCAGTACTTC. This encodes CASSSRTGTASYEQYF.

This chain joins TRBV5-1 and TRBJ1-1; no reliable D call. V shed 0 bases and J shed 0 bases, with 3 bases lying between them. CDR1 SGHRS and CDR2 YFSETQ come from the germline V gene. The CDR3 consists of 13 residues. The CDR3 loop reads CASSLVLNTEAFF. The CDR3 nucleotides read TGCGCCAGCAGCTTGGTTTTGAACACTGAAGCTTTCTTT.

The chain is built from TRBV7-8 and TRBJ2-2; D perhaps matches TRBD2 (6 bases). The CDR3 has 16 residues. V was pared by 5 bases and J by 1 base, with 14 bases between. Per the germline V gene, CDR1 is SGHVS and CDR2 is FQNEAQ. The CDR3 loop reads CASSPRRGLNTGELFF. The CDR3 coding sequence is TGTGCCAGCAGCCCCAGGCGGGGATTGAACACCGGGGAGCTGTTTTTT.

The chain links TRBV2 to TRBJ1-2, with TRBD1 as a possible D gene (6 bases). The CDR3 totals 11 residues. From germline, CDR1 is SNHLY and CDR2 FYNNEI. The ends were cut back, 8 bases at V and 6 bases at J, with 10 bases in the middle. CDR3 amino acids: CASGQLNGYTF. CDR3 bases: TGTGCCAGCGGACAGCTTAATGGCTACACCTTC.

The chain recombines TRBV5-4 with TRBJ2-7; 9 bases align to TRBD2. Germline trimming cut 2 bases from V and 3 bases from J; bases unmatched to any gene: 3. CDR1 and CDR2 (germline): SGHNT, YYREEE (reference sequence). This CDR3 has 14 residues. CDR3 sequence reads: CASSFGREGYEQYF. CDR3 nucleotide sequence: TGTGCCAGCAGCTTTGGGCGGGAGGGCTACGAGCAGTACTTC. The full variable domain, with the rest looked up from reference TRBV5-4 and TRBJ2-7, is ETGVTQSPTHLIKTRGQQVTLRCSSQSGHNTVSWYQQALGQGPQFIFQYYREEENGRGNFPPRFSGLQFPNYSSELNVNALELDDSALYLCASSFGREGYEQYFGPGTRLTVT.

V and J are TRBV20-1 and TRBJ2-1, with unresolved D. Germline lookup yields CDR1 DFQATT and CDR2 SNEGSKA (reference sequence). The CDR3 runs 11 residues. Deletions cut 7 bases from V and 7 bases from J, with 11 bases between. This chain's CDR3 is CSGDDRNEQFF. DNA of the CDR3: TGCAGTGGTGACGATCGGAATGAGCAGTTCTTC.

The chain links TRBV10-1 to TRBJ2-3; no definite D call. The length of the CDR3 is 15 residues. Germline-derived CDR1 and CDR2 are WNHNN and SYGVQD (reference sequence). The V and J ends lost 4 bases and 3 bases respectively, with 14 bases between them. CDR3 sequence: CASSGTLDGTDTQYF. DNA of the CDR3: TGCGCCAGCAGTGGGACCCTAGACGGGACAGATACGCAGTATTTT.

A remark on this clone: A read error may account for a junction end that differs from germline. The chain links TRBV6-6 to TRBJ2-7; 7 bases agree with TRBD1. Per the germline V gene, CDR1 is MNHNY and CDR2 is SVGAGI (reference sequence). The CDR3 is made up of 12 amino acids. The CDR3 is CASSYSGTERVF. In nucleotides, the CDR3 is TGTGCCAGCAGTTACTCGGGGACAGAAAGAGTCTTC.

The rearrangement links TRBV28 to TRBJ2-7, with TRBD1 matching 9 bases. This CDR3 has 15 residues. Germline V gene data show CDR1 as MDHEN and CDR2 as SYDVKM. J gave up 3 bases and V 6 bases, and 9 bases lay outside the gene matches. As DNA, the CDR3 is TGTGCCAGCAGCATATTGACAGGGGGGAGCTACGAGCAGTACTTC. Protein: CASSILTGGSYEQYF.

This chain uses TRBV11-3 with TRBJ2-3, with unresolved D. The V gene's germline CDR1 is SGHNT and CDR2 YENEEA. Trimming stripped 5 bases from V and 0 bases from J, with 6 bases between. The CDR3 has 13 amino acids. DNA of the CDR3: TGTGCCAGCAGCCCCGGGAGCACAGATACGCAGTATTTT. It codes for CASSPGSTDTQYF. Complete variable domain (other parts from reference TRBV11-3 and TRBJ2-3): EAGVVQSPRYKIIEKKQPVAFWCNPISGHNTLYWYLQNLGQGPELLIRYENEEAVDDSQLPKDRFSAERLKGVDSTLKIQPAELGDSAVYLCASSPGSTDTQYFGPGTRLTVL.

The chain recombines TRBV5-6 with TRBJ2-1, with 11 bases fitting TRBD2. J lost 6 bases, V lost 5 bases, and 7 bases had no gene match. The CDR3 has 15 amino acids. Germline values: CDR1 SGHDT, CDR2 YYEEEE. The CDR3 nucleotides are TGTGCCAGCAGACCTACTAGCGGGAGTTTCAATGAGCAGTTCTTC. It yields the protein CASRPTSGSFNEQFF.

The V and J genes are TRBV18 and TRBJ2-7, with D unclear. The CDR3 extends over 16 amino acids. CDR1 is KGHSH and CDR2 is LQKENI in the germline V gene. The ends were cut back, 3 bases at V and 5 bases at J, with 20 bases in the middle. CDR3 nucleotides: TGTGCCAGCTCACCGTCCGGGTTTCGGGTTGGGGACGAGCAGTACTTC. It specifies CASSPSGFRVGDEQYF.

CDR3 protein: CASSLMLPGRSYEQYF. CDR3 DNA: TGTGCCAGCAGCTTAATGCTACCTGGGCGGTCCTACGAGCAGTACTTC. This chain joins TRBV11-2 and TRBJ2-7; D is unclear. Per the germline V gene, CDR1 is SGHAT and CDR2 is FQNNGV. Trimming shortened V by 2 bases and J by 1 base, and 15 bases separated the two germline ends. The CDR3 is 16 residues long.

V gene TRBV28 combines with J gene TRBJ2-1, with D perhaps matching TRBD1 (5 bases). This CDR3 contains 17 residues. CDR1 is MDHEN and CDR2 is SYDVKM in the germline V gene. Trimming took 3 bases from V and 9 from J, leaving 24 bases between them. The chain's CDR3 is CASSFSIGHPSPGEQFF. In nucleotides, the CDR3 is TGTGCCAGCAGTTTTTCGATAGGACACCCATCCCCCGGTGAGCAGTTCTTC.

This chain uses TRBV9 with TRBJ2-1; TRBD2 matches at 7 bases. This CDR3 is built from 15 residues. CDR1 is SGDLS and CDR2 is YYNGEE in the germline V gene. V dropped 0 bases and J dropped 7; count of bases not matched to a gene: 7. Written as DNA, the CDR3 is TGTGCCAGCAGCGTAGACATGGGAGGGCAAAATGAGCAGTTCTTC. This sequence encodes CASSVDMGGQNEQFF.